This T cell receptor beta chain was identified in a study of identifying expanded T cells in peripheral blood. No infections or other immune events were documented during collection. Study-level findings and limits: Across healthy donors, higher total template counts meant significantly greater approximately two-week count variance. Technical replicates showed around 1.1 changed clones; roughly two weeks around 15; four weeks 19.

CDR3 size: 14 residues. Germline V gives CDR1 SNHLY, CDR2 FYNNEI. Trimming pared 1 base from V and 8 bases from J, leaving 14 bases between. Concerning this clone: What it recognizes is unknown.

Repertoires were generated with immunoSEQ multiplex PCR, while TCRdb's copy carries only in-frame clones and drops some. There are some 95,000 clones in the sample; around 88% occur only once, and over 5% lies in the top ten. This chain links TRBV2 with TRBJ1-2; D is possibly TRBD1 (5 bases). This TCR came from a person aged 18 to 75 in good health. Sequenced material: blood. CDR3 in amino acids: CASSEERTSGGYTF. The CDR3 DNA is TGTGCCAGCAGTGAAGAAAGGACAAGTGGAGGCTACACCTTC.